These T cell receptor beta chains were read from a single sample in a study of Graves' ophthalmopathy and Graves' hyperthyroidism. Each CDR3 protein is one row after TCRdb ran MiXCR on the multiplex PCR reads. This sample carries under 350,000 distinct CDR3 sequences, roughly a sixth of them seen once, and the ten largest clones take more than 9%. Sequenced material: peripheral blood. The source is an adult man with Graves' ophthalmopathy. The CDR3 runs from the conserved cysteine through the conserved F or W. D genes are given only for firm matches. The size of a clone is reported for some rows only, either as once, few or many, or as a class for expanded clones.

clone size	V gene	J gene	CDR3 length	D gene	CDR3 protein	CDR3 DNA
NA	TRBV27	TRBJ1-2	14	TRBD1	CASSPGTGHYGYTF	TGTGCCAGCAGTCCCGGGACAGGGCACTATGGCTACACCTTC
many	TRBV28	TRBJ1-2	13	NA	CASSPDRSLGYTF	TGTGCCAGCAGTCCGGACAGATCCTTGGGCTACACCTTC
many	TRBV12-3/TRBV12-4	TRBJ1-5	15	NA	CASSFGQGLHQPQHF	TGTGCCAGCAGTTTTGGGCAGGGCCTCCATCAGCCCCAGCATTTT
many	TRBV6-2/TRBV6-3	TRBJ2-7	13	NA	CASSNTVPYEQYF	TGTGCCAGCAGTAACACAGTACCCTACGAGCAGTACTTC
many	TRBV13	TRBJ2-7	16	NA	CASSSLASGNSYEQYF	TGTGCCAGCAGCTCACTAGCATCCGGGAACTCCTACGAGCAGTACTTC
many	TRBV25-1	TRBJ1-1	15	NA	CASSERVGSRIEAFF	TGTGCCAGCAGTGAGAGGGTCGGGTCACGAATTGAAGCTTTCTTT
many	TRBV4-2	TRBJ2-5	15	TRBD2	CASSHVAGGPQTQYF	TGTGCCAGCAGCCATGTAGCGGGAGGGCCCCAGACCCAGTACTTC
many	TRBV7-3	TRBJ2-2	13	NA	CASSFGPAGELFF	TGTGCCAGCAGCTTCGGTCCGGCCGGGGAGCTGTTTTTT
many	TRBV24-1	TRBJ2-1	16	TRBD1	CATSDEQDRGGWEQFF	TGTGCCACCAGTGATGAGCAGGACAGGGGGGGGTGGGAGCAGTTCTTC
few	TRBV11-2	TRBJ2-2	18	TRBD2	CASSDLLARGGKTGELFF	TGTGCCAGCAGTGACCTGTTGGCCCGCGGGGGAAAGACCGGGGAGCTGTTTTTT
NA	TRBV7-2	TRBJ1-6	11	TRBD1	CASSSGQALHF	TGTGCCAGCAGCTCGGGACAGGCCCTCCACTTT
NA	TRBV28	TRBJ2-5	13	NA	CASSGREKETQYF	TGTGCCAGCAGCGGCCGGGAAAAAGAGACCCAGTACTTC
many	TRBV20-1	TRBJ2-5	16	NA	CSALRGVAAYQETQYF	TGCAGTGCACTGAGGGGAGTAGCGGCTTACCAAGAGACCCAGTACTTC
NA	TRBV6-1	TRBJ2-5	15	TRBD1	CASAIPGQGAETQYF	TGTGCCAGTGCGATTCCGGGACAGGGGGCGGAGACCCAGTACTTC
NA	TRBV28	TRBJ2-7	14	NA	CASTLDRFPYEQYF	TGTGCCAGCACTTTAGACAGGTTCCCTTACGAGCAGTACTTC
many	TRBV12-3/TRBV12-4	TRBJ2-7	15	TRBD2	CASSRGGASTYEQYF	TGTGCCAGCAGCCGCGGGGGGGCGTCGACCTACGAGCAGTACTTC
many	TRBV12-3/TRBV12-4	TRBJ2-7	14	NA	CASSARGGSYEQYF	TGTGCCAGCAGCGCCAGGGGCGGCTCCTACGAGCAGTACTTC
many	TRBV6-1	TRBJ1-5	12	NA	CASKQGEQPQHF	TGTGCCAGCAAGCAGGGTGAACAGCCCCAGCATTTT
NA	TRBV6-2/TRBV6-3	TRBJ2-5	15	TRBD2	CASSYSTSGTETQYF	TGTGCCAGCAGTTACTCGACTAGCGGGACGGAGACCCAGTACTTC
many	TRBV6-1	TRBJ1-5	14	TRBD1	CASSRDRFNQPQHF	TGTGCCAGCAGCCGGGACAGATTCAATCAGCCCCAGCATTTT
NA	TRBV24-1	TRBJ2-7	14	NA	CATSDRAGANEQYF	TGTGCCACCAGTGACAGGGCTGGGGCCAACGAGCAGTACTTC
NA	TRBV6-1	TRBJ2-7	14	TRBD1	CASNSDRGGYEQYF	TGTGCCAGCAATAGCGACAGGGGGGGCTACGAGCAGTACTTC
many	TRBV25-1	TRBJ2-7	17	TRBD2	CASSQPRGGGRGNEQYF	TGTGCCAGCTCCCAGCCTAGGGGCGGCGGGAGAGGGAACGAGCAGTACTTC
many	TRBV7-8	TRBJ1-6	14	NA	CASSLDFADSPLHF	TGTGCCAGCAGCTTAGATTTCGCGGATTCACCCCTCCACTTT
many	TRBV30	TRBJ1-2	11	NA	CASSGGYGHTF	TGTGCCTCCTCCGGCGGCTATGGCCACACCTTC
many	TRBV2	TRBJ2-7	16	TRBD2	CASSESGLAGTYEQYF	TGTGCCAGCAGTGAAAGTGGACTAGCCGGGACCTACGAGCAGTACTTC
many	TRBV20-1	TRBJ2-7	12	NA	CSASATNYEQYF	TGCAGTGCTAGCGCGACTAACTACGAGCAGTACTTC
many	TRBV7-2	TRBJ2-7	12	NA	CASSSPAAEQYF	TGTGCCAGCAGTTCCCCGGCCGCCGAGCAGTACTTC
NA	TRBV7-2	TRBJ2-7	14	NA	CASRQQGTPYEQYF	TGTGCCAGCAGGCAACAGGGAACCCCCTACGAGCAGTACTTC
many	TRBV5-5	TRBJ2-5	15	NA	CASRARGWSQETQYF	TGTGCCAGCAGGGCGAGGGGTTGGTCTCAAGAGACCCAGTACTTC
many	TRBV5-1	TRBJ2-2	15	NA	CASSLARPDTGELFF	TGCGCCAGCAGCTTGGCCCGCCCGGACACCGGGGAGCTGTTTTTT
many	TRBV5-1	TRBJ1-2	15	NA	CASSLERQGGYGYTF	TGCGCCAGCAGCTTGGAACGGCAGGGCGGGTATGGCTACACCTTC
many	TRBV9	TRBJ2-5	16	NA	CASSPAGLGGRETQYF	TGTGCCAGCAGCCCCGCAGGCCTGGGCGGCAGAGAGACCCAGTACTTC
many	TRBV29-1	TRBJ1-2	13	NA	CSVETSRPYGYTF	TGCAGCGTTGAAACATCTCGCCCATATGGCTACACCTTC
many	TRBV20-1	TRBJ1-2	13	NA	CSARPDSRGGYTF	TGCAGTGCTCGCCCGGACTCCCGTGGGGGCTACACCTTC
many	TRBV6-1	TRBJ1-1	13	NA	CASRANRNTEAFF	TGTGCCAGCAGGGCTAACAGAAACACTGAAGCTTTCTTT
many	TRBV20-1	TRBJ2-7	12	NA	CSAVANNYEQYF	TGCAGTGCCGTGGCCAACAACTACGAGCAGTACTTC
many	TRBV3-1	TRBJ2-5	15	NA	CASSQGGLGKETQYF	TGTGCCAGCAGCCAGGGTGGTCTCGGCAAAGAGACCCAGTACTTC
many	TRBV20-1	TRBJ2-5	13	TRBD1	CSATRQGGETQYF	TGCAGTGCTACCAGACAGGGCGGGGAGACCCAGTACTTC
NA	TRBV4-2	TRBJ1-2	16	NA	CASSQDLRDLGYGHTF	TGTGCCAGCAGCCAAGATCTGCGGGACCTCGGCTATGGCCACACCTTC
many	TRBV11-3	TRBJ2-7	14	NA	CASSPAGSGYEQYF	TGTGCCAGCAGCCCGGCGGGTTCGGGATACGAGCAGTACTTC
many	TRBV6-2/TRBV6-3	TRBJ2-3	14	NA	CASSYGRDPDTQYF	TGTGCCAGCAGTTACGGAAGGGACCCAGATACGCAGTATTTT
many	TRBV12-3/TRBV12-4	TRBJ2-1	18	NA	CASSFLAGGYSSYNEQFF	TGTGCCAGCAGTTTCCTGGCGGGTGGATATAGCTCCTACAATGAGCAGTTCTTC
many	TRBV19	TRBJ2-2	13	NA	CATLQGNTGELFF	TGTGCCACCTTACAGGGGAACACCGGGGAGCTGTTTTTT
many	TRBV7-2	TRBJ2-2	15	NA	CASSLASTQTGELFF	TGTGCCAGCAGCTTAGCGTCAACGCAGACCGGGGAGCTGTTTTTT
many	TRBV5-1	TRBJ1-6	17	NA	CASSPEPGPTRASPLHF	TGCGCCAGCAGCCCAGAGCCGGGACCCACAAGGGCTTCACCCCTCCACTTT
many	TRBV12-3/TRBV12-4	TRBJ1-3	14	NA	CASRRDISGNTIYF	TGTGCCAGCAGACGGGACATCTCGGGAAACACCATATATTTT
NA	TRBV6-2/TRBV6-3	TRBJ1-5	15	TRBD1	CASSTGDRDVQPQHF	TGTGCCAGCAGTACCGGGGACAGGGACGTTCAGCCCCAGCATTTT